What follows are 13 T cell receptor beta chains derived from one specimen sequenced in a study of type 1 regulatory T cells. TCRdb reprocessed the reads with MiXCR, giving one entry per CDR3 protein. Among over 90,000 distinct CDR3 sequences listed, 25% to 40% were seen once. The specimen was CD4+ T cells, either the whole sample or a sorted fraction (not recorded which). Receptor source: a human donor in good health.

The rearrangement uses TRBV3-1 and TRBJ1-1; D call uncertain. Trimming removed 3 bases from V and 0 bases from J, with 5 bases in between. The CDR3 loop spans 13 amino acids. CDR1 and CDR2 from the germline V gene are LGHDT and YNNKEL (reference sequence). The CDR3 coding sequence is TGTGCCAGCAGCCATGCGATGAACACTGAAGCTTTCTTT. Translation gives CASSHAMNTEAFF.

The rearrangement links TRBV28 to TRBJ2-7, with 14 bases aligning to TRBD2. V dropped 5 bases and J dropped 2; count of bases not matched to a gene: 11. There are 18 residues in the CDR3. From germline, CDR1 is MDHEN and CDR2 SYDVKM. The CDR3 nucleotides are TGTGCCAGCAGTCCGGGACTAGCGGGAGTGTTGCTCCCCTACGAGCAGTACTTC. This sequence encodes CASSPGLAGVLLPYEQYF.

The chain carries TRBV12-3 or TRBV12-4 and TRBJ2-1, with TRBD1 identical over 7 bases. This CDR3 region has 15 residues. After removal of 5 bases from V and 6 bases from J, the junction contained 10 bases not matched to a gene. The DNA of the CDR3 is TGTGCCAGCAGTCATAGACAGGGATTCCCCAATGAGCAGTTCTTC. This translates into CASSHRQGFPNEQFF.

The chain recombines TRBV28 with TRBJ1-1; 9 nucleotides agree with TRBD1. This CDR3 is built from 17 residues. The V segment lost 9 bases and the J segment 2 bases; nucleotides outside the gene matches: 16. Germline CDR1 MDHEN, CDR2 SYDVKM. The CDR3 DNA reads TGTGCCAGTCGTTTGCTTCTCCGGACAGGGGTTAACACTGAAGCTTTCTTT. It encodes CASRLLLRTGVNTEAFF.

This clonotype was detected only once. The V call is TRBV29-1, the J call TRBJ2-7; D remains ambiguous. V was pared by 6 bases and J by 2 bases, with 11 bases between. In germline, CDR1 is SQVTM, CDR2 ANQGSEA. The CDR3 consists of 12 residues. The CDR3 protein is CSVRLTAYEQYF. The CDR3 DNA reads as TGCAGCGTCCGCCTTACGGCCTACGAGCAGTACTTC.

There are a few counts of this clonotype. The rearrangement links TRBV5-1 to TRBJ1-5; D is possibly TRBD1 (5 bases). In germline, CDR1 is SGHRS, CDR2 YFSETQ. The CDR3 length is 14 residues. The germline V and J ends were trimmed by 1 base and 2 bases, with 7 bases remaining between them. The CDR3 DNA is TGCGCCAGCAGCTTGATAGGGGGCAATCAGCCCCAGCATTTT. Its translation is CASSLIGGNQPQHF.

The V call is TRBV2, the J call TRBJ2-5; 7 bases align to TRBD2. CDR3 length equals 14 residues. Trimming took 6 bases from V and 4 from J; bases not matched to a gene: 8. Germline V gene lookup returns CDR1 SNHLY and CDR2 FYNNEI. CDR3 nucleotides: TGTGCCAGCAGCCGGACTAGGGCTCGAGAGACCCAGTACTTC. The encoded protein is CASSRTRARETQYF.

This clonotype was seen at least ten times. V is TRBV20-1 and J is TRBJ2-1, with 10 bases lining up with TRBD2. V lost 5 bases to trimming and J lost 2 bases; unmatched junction nucleotides: 3. This CDR3 contains 14 residues. Germline-derived CDR1 and CDR2 are DFQATT and SNEGSKA (reference sequence). For the CDR3, the DNA is TGCAGTGCTGCAACTAGCGGGACCTACAATGAGCAGTTCTTC. Encoded protein: CSAATSGTYNEQFF.

The rearrangement joins TRBV20-1 to TRBJ2-7; 7 nucleotides agree with TRBD2. The CDR3 spans 15 residues. Germline lookup yields CDR1 DFQATT and CDR2 SNEGSKA (reference sequence). V dropped 1 base and J dropped 4; count of bases not matched to a gene: 10. The CDR3 DNA reads TGCAGTGCTAGAGTAGGCGGGAGTTTAATGTACGAGCAGTACTTC. Its protein product is CSARVGGSLMYEQYF.

This clonotype has just a few counts. This chain joins TRBV20-1 and TRBJ2-1; a possible D gene is TRBD2 (5 bases). The CDR3 is 13 residues long. Trimming took off 4 bases at V and 6 bases at J, with 13 bases between the two ends. CDR1 is DFQATT, CDR2 SNEGSKA, per germline (reference sequence). The CDR3 is CSANRGISNEQFF. The CDR3 coding sequence is TGCAGTGCTAACCGAGGGATTTCCAATGAGCAGTTCTTC.

The rearrangement links TRBV10-3 to TRBJ2-3; TRBD1 is a possible D gene (5 bases). In germline, CDR1 is ENHRY, CDR2 SYGVKD. This CDR3 contains 14 residues. The V gene lost 0 bases and the J gene lost 6 bases, with 10 bases spanning the gap. In DNA form, the CDR3 reads TGTGCCATCAGTGAGTCGACAGAACATGATACGCAGTATTTT. Protein: CAISESTEHDTQYF.

This clonotype showed up many times. The chain carries TRBV19 and TRBJ2-2; the match to TRBD1 covers 11 bases. The CDR3 is 15 amino acids. The germline CDR1 and CDR2 sequences are LNHDA and SQIVND (reference sequence). The trim removed 4 bases at V and 5 bases at J, leaving 3 bases unmatched. CDR3 DNA: TGTGCCAGTAGTACCGGGACAGGGGGAACCGGGGAGCTGTTTTTT. It is translated as CASSTGTGGTGELFF.

There are a few counts of this clonotype. This CDR3 reads CASSQDLSGLAGVEQFF. CDR3 coding DNA: TGTGCCAGCAGCCAAGATCTTTCCGGGCTAGCGGGAGTTGAGCAGTTCTTC. This chain joins TRBV3-2 and TRBJ2-1; whether TRBD2, the table's D call, matches the DNA was not checked. TRBV3-2 corresponds to a pseudogene. CDR3 length equals 17 residues.